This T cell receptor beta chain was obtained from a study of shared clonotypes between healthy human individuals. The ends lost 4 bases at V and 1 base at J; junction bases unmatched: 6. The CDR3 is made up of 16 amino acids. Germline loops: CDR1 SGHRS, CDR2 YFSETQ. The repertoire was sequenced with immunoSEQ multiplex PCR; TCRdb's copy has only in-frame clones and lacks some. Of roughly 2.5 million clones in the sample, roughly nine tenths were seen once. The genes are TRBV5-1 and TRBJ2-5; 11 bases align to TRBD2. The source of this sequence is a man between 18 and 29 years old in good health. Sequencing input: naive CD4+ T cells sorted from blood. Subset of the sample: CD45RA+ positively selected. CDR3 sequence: CASSSGLAGPQETQYF. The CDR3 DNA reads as TGCGCCAGCAGCAGCGGACTAGCGGGCCCCCAAGAGACCCAGTACTTC.